The present entry profiles one TCR beta chain with its context. As yet, its antigen is unknown. Trimming at V came to 5 bases and at J to 1 base, leaving 7 bases not matched to a gene. This CDR3 has 16 amino acids. CDR1 SGHVS and CDR2 FNYEAQ come from the germline V gene. The source of the sample is a study of T cell responses to AZD1222 COVID-19 vaccine. Repertoires were generated with immunoSEQ multiplex PCR, while TCRdb's copy carries only in-frame clones and drops some. This sample has about 140,000 clones, with more than 70% found just once. The study's findings and limits: Nearly half of spike-specific TCRs reportedly target unmutated variant regions.

This TCR was sampled from an adult in good health. The rearrangement joins TRBV7-6 to TRBJ2-2, with 7 bases identical to TRBD2. The material sequenced was peripheral blood, taken on day 0 of AZD1222 vaccination. The CDR3 is CASSGYQRENTGELFF. The CDR3 DNA follows: TGTGCCAGCAGCGGATACCAGCGGGAGAACACCGGGGAGCTGTTTTTT.